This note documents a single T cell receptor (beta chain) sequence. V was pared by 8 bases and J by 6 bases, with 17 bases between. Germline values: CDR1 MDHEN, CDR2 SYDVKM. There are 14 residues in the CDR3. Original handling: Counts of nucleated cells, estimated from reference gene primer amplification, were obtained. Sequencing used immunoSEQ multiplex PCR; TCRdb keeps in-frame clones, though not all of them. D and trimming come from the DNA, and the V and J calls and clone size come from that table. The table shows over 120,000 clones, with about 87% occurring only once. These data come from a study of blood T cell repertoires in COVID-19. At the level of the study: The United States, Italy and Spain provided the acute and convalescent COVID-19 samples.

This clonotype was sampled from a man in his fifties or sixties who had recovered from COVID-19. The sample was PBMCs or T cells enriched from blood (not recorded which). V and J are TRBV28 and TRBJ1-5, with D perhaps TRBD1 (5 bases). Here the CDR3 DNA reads TGTGCCAGCTTTCAGAGGGGAGGAGGTCAGCCCCAGCATTTT. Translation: CASFQRGGGQPQHF.